This TCR beta chain was documented in a study of blood T cell repertoires in COVID-19. CDR1 and CDR2 from the germline V gene are MDHEN and SYDVKM. The CDR3 consists of 14 residues. V gave up 4 bases and J gave up 1 base, with 10 bases separating them. Sequenced by immunoSEQ multiplex PCR; TCRdb stores in-frame clones only, minus some. The table includes some 200,000 clones, approximately 85% detected once. The source of this sequence is a man aged 50 or older who had recovered from COVID-19. Source material: peripheral blood. The chain employs TRBV28 and TRBJ2-5, with D hard to call. DNA for the CDR3: TGTGCCAGCAGTTCGGGTGGATCCCAAGAGACCCAGTACTTC. Its translation: CASSSGGSQETQYF.